What follows are 19 T cell receptor beta chains derived from one specimen sequenced in a study of blood T cell repertoires in COVID-19. Sequencing was performed with immunoSEQ multiplex PCR; in TCRdb, only in-frame clones are kept and a portion is missing. The sample has about 220,000 clones, roughly 80% seen once. The sample comprised peripheral blood. Receptor source: a human donor in a cohort sampled during active COVID-19.

The DNA for the CDR3 is TGTGCCAGCAGTTTAGGCTTGGGACACCTCTCCTACGAGCAGTACTTC. Translated: CASSLGLGHLSYEQYF. This rearrangement joins TRBV28 to TRBJ2-7, with D maybe TRBD1 (6 bases). The CDR3 has 16 residues. The ends were cut back, 2 bases at V and 0 bases at J, with 14 bases in the middle. Looked up from germline, CDR1 is MDHEN and CDR2 is SYDVKM.

V gene TRBV12-3 or TRBV12-4 combines with J gene TRBJ2-7, with D possibly TRBD1 on 5 matching bases. The CDR3 is made up of 13 amino acids. V dropped 8 bases and J dropped 7 bases, with 18 bases sitting between them. The CDR3 DNA follows: TGTGCCAGCCGCCCGAACAGGCCCGGGGAGCAGTACTTC. Its translation: CASRPNRPGEQYF.

The chain recombines TRBV4-3 with TRBJ1-6; D is undetermined. The CDR3 contains 17 residues. V shed 0 bases and J shed 10 bases, with 19 bases lying between them. Germline CDR1 and CDR2: LGHNA and YSLEER. CDR3 amino acids: CASSQDRYEGFSSPLHF. DNA for the CDR3: TGCGCCAGCAGCCAAGATCGGTACGAGGGATTCTCCTCACCCCTCCACTTT.

This rearrangement joins TRBV14 to TRBJ2-1; weak D call: TRBD1 (5 bases). Trimming removed 3 bases from V and 2 bases from J, with 8 bases in between. The CDR3 is 14 residues long. Germline CDR1 SGHDN, CDR2 FVKESK. The CDR3 region has the DNA TGTGCCAGCAGCCAGAACAGGACCTACAATGAGCAGTTCTTC. Translation gives CASSQNRTYNEQFF.

CDR3 amino acids: CASSFPGDRWSTGELFF. The CDR3 DNA sequence: TGTGCCAGCAGCTTTCCAGGGGATCGCTGGAGCACCGGGGAGCTGTTTTTT. This sequence joins TRBV5-4 and TRBJ2-2, with a weak D call TRBD1 (6 bases). Germline V gene data show CDR1 as SGHNT and CDR2 as YYREEE (reference sequence). V was trimmed by 2 bases and J by 4 bases, leaving 18 bases between them. The CDR3 is made up of 17 amino acids.

The V call is TRBV10-2, the J call TRBJ1-2; D is unresolved. The germline V gene encodes CDR1 WSHSY and CDR2 SAAADI. The CDR3 runs 13 residues. V gave up 9 bases and J gave up 4 bases, with 15 bases separating them. CDR3 amino acids: CASLPTEGYGYTF. CDR3 nucleotides: TGCGCCAGTCTTCCCACCGAGGGCTATGGCTACACCTTC.

The V and J genes are TRBV14 and TRBJ2-5; weak D call: TRBD1 (6 bases). Germline V gene data show CDR1 as SGHDN and CDR2 as FVKESK. This CDR3 has 12 amino acids. V dropped 2 bases and J dropped 5 bases, with 6 bases sitting between them. The CDR3 here is CASSQQGETQYF. The CDR3 nucleotides read TGTGCCAGCAGCCAACAGGGGGAGACCCAGTACTTC.

CDR3 in amino acids: CASSQGGSRSGANVLTF. In nucleotides, the CDR3 is TGTGCCAGCAGTCAGGGGGGCTCCCGCTCTGGGGCCAACGTCCTGACTTTC. The V and J genes are TRBV4-2 and TRBJ2-6; D may be TRBD1 (7 bases). The CDR3 consists of 17 residues. With 6 bases removed from V and 0 bases from J, the gap between germline ends came to 15 bases. Germline V gene sequence: CDR1 LGHNA, CDR2 YNFKEQ.

The V call is TRBV6-2 or TRBV6-3, the J call TRBJ1-5; TRBD1 aligns across 10 bases. The CDR3 consists of 17 residues. The V segment lost 6 bases and the J segment 1 base; nucleotides outside the gene matches: 9. Germline loops: CDR1 MNHEY, CDR2 SVGEGT. CDR3 region: CASSPDRGQWSNQPQHF. CDR3 DNA sequence: TGTGCCAGCAGCCCAGACAGGGGGCAATGGAGCAATCAGCCCCAGCATTTT.

V gene TRBV18 combines with J gene TRBJ2-7; 11 bases align to TRBD2. The V and J ends lost 3 bases and 6 bases, in that order; junction bases with no gene match: 10. This CDR3 has 16 amino acids. Germline V gives CDR1 KGHSH, CDR2 LQKENI. CDR3 sequence: CASSPLGLAERAEQYF. DNA for the CDR3: TGTGCCAGCTCACCCCTGGGACTAGCGGAGAGGGCCGAGCAGTACTTC.

This sequence joins TRBV28 and TRBJ1-2; the match to TRBD1 covers 8 bases. The J segment lost 3 bases and the V segment lost 6 bases, leaving 6 bases of the junction unmatched. Germline lookup yields CDR1 MDHEN and CDR2 SYDVKM. This CDR3 region has 14 residues. As DNA, the CDR3 is TGTGCCAGCAGCTTTTCAGGGGGCCACTATGGCTACACCTTC. Its translation: CASSFSGGHYGYTF.

This clone was detected a few times. Other DNA variants within this sample encode the same CDR3. The chain has TRBV27 and TRBJ2-5, with 7 bases identical to TRBD1. The CDR3 is 14 residues long. Germline V gene data show CDR1 as MNHEY and CDR2 as SMNVEV (reference sequence). V shed 6 bases and J 1 base; nucleotides not matched to a gene: 5. The CDR3 loop is CASSDRAPQETQYF. The CDR3 DNA is TGTGCCAGCAGCGACAGGGCTCCCCAAGAGACCCAGTACTTC.

This clone is a singleton in its sample. The V gene is TRBV6-5, the J gene TRBJ2-7, with TRBD2 matching 11 bases. V lost 0 bases, J lost 5 bases, and 3 bases stayed unmatched. Germline V gene lookup returns CDR1 MNHEY and CDR2 SVGAGI. This CDR3 has 15 amino acids. The CDR3 nucleotides are TGTGCCAGCAGTTACTCAACTAGCGGGAGTAACGAGCAGTACTTC. Residues: CASSYSTSGSNEQYF.

The J gene is TRBJ1-2, the V gene TRBV6-6, with TRBD1 matching over 8 bases. Trimming at V came to 6 bases and at J to 4 bases, leaving 4 bases not matched to a gene. This CDR3 region has 13 residues. Germline assignment: CDR1 MNHNY and CDR2 SVGAGI (reference sequence). As DNA, the CDR3 is TGTGCCAGCAGCCCTACAGGGGGCTATGGCTACACCTTC. Its protein is CASSPTGGYGYTF.

The chain has TRBV5-1 and TRBJ1-1, with D tentatively TRBD1 (6 bases). The V end was cut by 4 bases, the J end by 6 bases, with 13 bases between. The germline CDR1 and CDR2 sequences are SGHRS and YFSETQ. The CDR3 consists of 13 residues. As DNA, the CDR3 is TGCGCCAGCAGCCCTTACAGGGACGCTGAAGCTTTCTTT. Residues: CASSPYRDAEAFF.

This clone has only one observation. Other DNA sequences in this specimen translate into the identical CDR3. This rearrangement joins TRBV12-3 or TRBV12-4 to TRBJ1-1; a possible D gene is TRBD1 (5 bases). V was cut by 3 bases and J by 1 base, with 6 bases left in between. The CDR3 sequence is 13 residues long. CDR3 in DNA: TGTGCCAGCAGTTTCGGGGGGAACACTGAAGCTTTCTTT. It yields the protein CASSFGGNTEAFF.

The chain is built from TRBV5-1 and TRBJ2-2, with 11 bases matching TRBD2. The CDR3 is 16 amino acids. The trim removed 4 bases at V and 5 bases at J, leaving 7 bases unmatched. CDR1 is SGHRS, CDR2 YFSETQ, per germline. In DNA, the CDR3 is TGCGCCAGCAGCCTGGTAGGGACTAGCGGTACCGGGGAGCTGTTTTTT. Its protein product is CASSLVGTSGTGELFF. Together with reference TRBV5-1 and TRBJ2-2, the CDR3 gives the full variable domain: KAGVTQTPRYLIKTRGQQVTLSCSPISGHRSVSWYQQTPGQGLQFLFEYFSETQRNKGNFPGRFSGRQFSNSRSEMNVSTLELGDSALYLCASSLVGTSGTGELFFGEGSRLTVL.

The CDR3 here is CASAYRQAGYGYTF. The CDR3, as DNA: TGTGCCAGCGCTTATCGACAGGCGGGCTATGGCTACACCTTC. The chain combines TRBV27 with TRBJ1-2; possibly TRBD1 for D (6 bases). Germline values: CDR1 MNHEY, CDR2 SMNVEV (reference sequence). Trimming stripped 8 bases from V and 4 bases from J, with 17 bases between. The CDR3 runs 14 residues.

A note on this clone: Other DNA sequences in this sample translate to the same CDR3. The chain combines TRBV11-2 with TRBJ2-7; TRBD2 might be the D (5 bases). Germline CDR1 and CDR2: SGHAT and FQNNGV. The CDR3 runs 13 residues. V lost 1 base and J 2 bases, leaving 6 bases between the germline ends. The CDR3 region is CASSLAGTYEQYF. DNA of the CDR3: TGTGCCAGCAGCTTAGCGGGAACCTACGAGCAGTACTTC.